Below are 10 T cell receptor beta chains sequenced from a single sample in a study of cytomegalovirus exposure and HLA in healthy donors. 13 Jbeta primers and 60 Vbeta primers were used for the PCR. Sequencing used immunoSEQ multiplex PCR; TCRdb keeps in-frame clones, though not all of them. The table records tens of thousands of clones, around 73% of them present only once. Specimen: PBMCs. Source of these receptors: a woman in her thirties or forties in good health and CMV-seronegative.

V is TRBV6-1 and J is TRBJ2-7, with TRBD2 identical over 9 bases. V lost 2 bases to trimming and J lost 2 bases; unmatched junction nucleotides: 4. This CDR3 has 15 residues. Looked up from germline, CDR1 is MNHNS and CDR2 is SASEGT. CDR3 sequence reads: CASSERGGRAYEQYF. The CDR3 DNA reads TGTGCCAGCAGTGAAAGGGGCGGGAGGGCCTACGAGCAGTACTTC.

The chain recombines TRBV6-5 with TRBJ2-7; D may be TRBD1 (6 bases). CDR1 is MNHEY and CDR2 is SVGAGI in the germline V gene. Trimming left V 0 bases short and J 2 bases short, with 11 bases between. This CDR3 has 15 residues. The CDR3 protein is CASSYSPGDAYEQYF. For the CDR3, the DNA is TGTGCCAGCAGTTACTCCCCAGGGGATGCCTACGAGCAGTACTTC.

The chain combines TRBV20-1 with TRBJ1-5, with a weak D call TRBD1 (6 bases). Germline V gene lookup returns CDR1 DFQATT and CDR2 SNEGSKA (reference sequence). The CDR3 extends over 11 amino acids. Deletions cut 4 bases from V and 9 bases from J, with 10 bases between. CDR3 DNA sequence: TGCAGTGCTACCTCACAGGGGCCCCAGCATTTT. Translation: CSATSQGPQHF.

The rearrangement joins TRBV28 to TRBJ1-2; 9 nucleotides agree with TRBD1. V trimming: 3 bases; J trimming: 3 bases; junction bases outside the gene matches: 11. Germline CDR1 and CDR2: MDHEN and SYDVKM. This CDR3 is 17 amino acids long. CDR3 DNA sequence: TGTGCCAGCAGTTTTAACAGGGGGCAACCCCTCGACTATGGCTACACCTTC. Protein: CASSFNRGQPLDYGYTF.

This chain links TRBV6-4 with TRBJ2-1; TRBD2 aligns across 7 bases. J gave up 6 bases and V 6 bases, and 8 bases lay outside the gene matches. This CDR3 contains 14 residues. CDR1 MRHNA and CDR2 SNTAGT come from the germline V gene. The CDR3 DNA follows: TGTGCCAGCAGCTTTCAGGGAGGGTTCAATGAGCAGTTCTTC. Protein sequence: CASSFQGGFNEQFF.

This clone has just a few counts. The rearrangement joins TRBV6-1 to TRBJ2-7; D uncertain. V gave up 6 bases and J gave up 6 bases, with 9 bases separating them. Germline CDR1 reads MNHNS; CDR2 reads SASEGT. This CDR3 has 11 amino acids. This chain's CDR3 is CASRSQVEQYF. DNA for the CDR3: TGTGCCAGCAGGTCACAAGTCGAGCAGTACTTC.

The genes are TRBV5-1 and TRBJ1-1, with D hard to call. V was cut by 0 bases and J by 5 bases, with 20 bases left in between. The CDR3 has 17 amino acids. In germline, CDR1 is SGHRS, CDR2 YFSETQ. The CDR3 coding sequence is TGCGCCAGCAGCTTGGCAAGTTTTGGGTTACAGAGTACTGAAGCTTTCTTT. It yields the protein CASSLASFGLQSTEAFF.

The chain has TRBV5-4 and TRBJ2-7, with TRBD1 matching 9 bases. The CDR3 consists of 15 residues. The germline V gene encodes CDR1 SGHNT and CDR2 YYREEE (reference sequence). Trimming took 4 bases from V and 1 from J; bases not matched to a gene: 6. In nucleotides, the CDR3 is TGTGCCAGCAGCCAAGCTGGGACAGGGTCCTACGAGCAGTACTTC. This gives the protein CASSQAGTGSYEQYF.

The J gene is TRBJ1-1, the V gene TRBV9; D is undetermined. With 3 bases removed from V and 1 base from J, the gap between germline ends came to 7 bases. Germline V gene lookup returns CDR1 SGDLS and CDR2 YYNGEE. This CDR3 is built from 13 residues. The CDR3 DNA is TGTGCCAGCAGCGGCGAGGGGAACACTGAAGCTTTCTTT. It encodes CASSGEGNTEAFF.

CDR3 DNA: TGTGCCAGCAGTTCGCTGACAGGGGGAAATACCGGGGAGCTGTTTTTT. Translated: CASSSLTGGNTGELFF. The J gene is TRBJ2-2, the V gene TRBV6-5; TRBD1 agrees at 9 bases. This CDR3 comprises 16 residues. Germline V gene lookup returns CDR1 MNHEY and CDR2 SVGAGI. V shed 4 bases and J 5 bases; nucleotides not matched to a gene: 8.